The 14 T cell receptor beta chains listed next were all sequenced from one sample in a study of blood T cells in healthy people across ages. With a J-beta primer mix and a sample-barcoded 5' primer, a second PCR ran roughly 6 to 11 cycles. One entry per CDR3 protein results from TCRdb running MiXCR on the 5' RACE reads. The sample contains 1.8 million or so distinct CDR3 sequences, roughly two fifths of which appear only once. Sequencing used blood. Receptor source: a human donor in good health.

The chain recombines TRBV29-1 with TRBJ2-5; TRBD2 agrees at 9 bases. The ends lost 3 bases at V and 3 bases at J; junction bases unmatched: 2. CDR3 size: 13 residues. Germline values: CDR1 SQVTM, CDR2 ANQGSEA. The CDR3 DNA sequence: TGCAGCGTTGAGCCTAGCGGGGAAGAGACCCAGTACTTC. Its protein is CSVEPSGEETQYF.

This clonotype was seen a few times. V is TRBV20-1 and J is TRBJ1-1; 8 bases are shared with TRBD1. Germline V gene sequence: CDR1 DFQATT, CDR2 SNEGSKA (reference sequence). The CDR3 is 12 amino acids. CDR3 bases: TGCAGCTTGGACAGGGTGAACACTGAAGCTTTCTTT. Translated, it gives CSLDRVNTEAFF.

This chain joins TRBV15 and TRBJ1-2; D is unclear. Per germline, CDR1 LNHNV and CDR2 YYDKDF (reference sequence). The length of the CDR3 is 13 residues. Trimming took 0 bases from V and 4 from J, leaving 6 bases between them. CDR3 loop: CATSRDGAYGYTF. In nucleotides, the CDR3 is TGTGCCACCAGCAGAGACGGAGCCTATGGCTACACCTTC.

This clonotype was counted between two and nine times. V usage is TRBV25-1 and J usage is TRBJ2-1; 8 positions match TRBD1. The CDR3 spans 19 residues. Germline V lookup: CDR1 MGHDK, CDR2 SYGVNS. The junction had 17 bases not matched to a gene; V was cut back by 0 bases and J by 7 bases. The CDR3 nucleotides are TGTGCCAGCAGTGAATATTTCGGGGAAGACAGGGGCACCCTGAATGAGCAGTTCTTC. Residues: CASSEYFGEDRGTLNEQFF.

This clonotype was detected a few times. The chain links TRBV12-3 or TRBV12-4 to TRBJ2-4, with D tentatively TRBD1 (6 bases). V was pared by 5 bases and J by 1 base, with 21 bases between. This CDR3 region has 18 residues. The CDR3 loop is CASSRGQMFEVAKNIQYF. CDR3 DNA: TGTGCCAGCAGTCGAGGACAGATGTTTGAGGTGGCCAAAAACATTCAGTACTTC.

Only a few counts were recorded for this clonotype. The chain has TRBV6-6 and TRBJ1-2, with 7 bases matching TRBD1. V lost 6 bases and J lost 7; bases outside the gene matches: 11. Germline V lookup: CDR1 MNHNY, CDR2 SVGAGI (reference sequence). The CDR3 has 14 amino acids. Here the CDR3 reads CASRTGEFLGGYTF. CDR3 DNA sequence: TGTGCCAGCAGAACAGGGGAGTTCCTGGGTGGCTACACCTTC.

CDR3 DNA: TGTGCCAGCAGTGAAATGGTATTAGCCGGGGAGACCCAGTACTTC. Amino acids: CASSEMVLAGETQYF. This sequence joins TRBV2 and TRBJ2-7; the D is unclear. The J call could be wrong; TRBJ2-5 is a better fit for the DNA end. Germline-derived CDR1 and CDR2 are SNHLY and FYNNEI. CDR3 length: 15 residues.

This chain joins TRBV7-9 and TRBJ2-1, with 9 nucleotides matching TRBD2. Germline assignment: CDR1 SEHNR and CDR2 FQNEAQ (reference sequence). The CDR3 extends over 17 amino acids. V dropped 5 bases and J dropped 4; count of bases not matched to a gene: 12. CDR3 amino acids: CASSPQSGLAGYNEQFF. CDR3 bases: TGTGCCAGCAGCCCACAATCGGGGCTAGCGGGGTACAATGAGCAGTTCTTC.

This clonotype was seen just once. V usage is TRBV7-8 and J usage is TRBJ1-1; no clear D gene. Trimming shortened V by 3 bases and J by 0 bases, and 14 bases separated the two germline ends. This CDR3 spans 16 amino acids. Germline CDR1 is SGHVS and CDR2 is FQNEAQ. DNA of the CDR3: TGTGCCAGCAGCTTCTCTATCAAGGCGTTGAACACTGAAGCTTTCTTT. Translating it yields CASSFSIKALNTEAFF.

This clonotype was detected a few times. The chain combines TRBV7-8 with TRBJ1-5; D not resolved. Between the trimmed V and J ends, which lost 0 bases and 1 base, there was a span of 10 bases. This CDR3 comprises 16 residues. CDR1 and CDR2 from the germline V gene are SGHVS and FQNEAQ. The CDR3 sequence: CASSLARDWSNQPQHF. The CDR3 DNA sequence: TGTGCCAGCAGCTTAGCCCGGGATTGGAGCAATCAGCCCCAGCATTTT. Variable domain in full (rest from reference TRBV7-8 and TRBJ1-5): GAGVSQSPRYKVAKRGQDVALRCDPISGHVSLFWYQQALGQGPEFLTYFQNEAQLDKSGLPSDRFFAERPEGSVSTLKIQRTQQEDSAVYLCASSLARDWSNQPQHFGDGTRLSIL.

V is TRBV6-5 and J is TRBJ1-2, with a tentative D call TRBD1 (5 bases). Germline values: CDR1 MNHEY, CDR2 SVGAGI. Trimming stripped 4 bases from V and 5 bases from J, with 17 bases between. The CDR3 is 15 amino acids. CDR3 sequence reads: CASSSGTRFGYGYTF. In DNA, the CDR3 is TGTGCCAGCAGTTCCGGGACCCGCTTCGGGTATGGCTACACCTTC.

This sequence joins TRBV7-8 and TRBJ2-1; 7 nucleotides match TRBD2. CDR1 is SGHVS, CDR2 FQNEAQ, per germline. V lost 4 bases, J lost 4 bases, and 7 bases stayed unmatched. The CDR3 consists of 15 residues. The CDR3 DNA reads as TGTGCCAGCAGCTGGCCTAGCGGAGGATACAATGAGCAGTTCTTC. It codes for CASSWPSGGYNEQFF.

The chain joins TRBV9 to TRBJ2-2; 7 bases fit TRBD1. This CDR3 contains 16 residues. Unmatched junction bases numbered 8, after V lost 4 bases and J lost 2 bases. CDR1 SGDLS and CDR2 YYNGEE come from the germline V gene. The CDR3 DNA sequence: TGTGCCAGCAGCACCTTGACAGGGTATAACACCGGGGAGCTGTTTTTT. Amino acid sequence: CASSTLTGYNTGELFF.

The chain carries TRBV4-2 and TRBJ2-1; D ambiguous. The CDR3 runs to 13 residues. The V end was cut by 0 bases, the J end by 5 bases, with 5 bases between. Looked up from germline, CDR1 is LGHNA and CDR2 is YNFKEQ. For the CDR3, the DNA is TGTGCCAGCAGCCAAGAACTCCACAATGAGCAGTTCTTC. Translating gives CASSQELHNEQFF.